These 32 T cell receptor beta chains came from one sample sequenced in a study of cytomegalovirus exposure and HLA in healthy donors (dated by TCRdb to about 2017). The receptor library was made with the immunoSEQ multiplex PCR assay. For the multiplex PCR, a mixture combining 60 forward primers for TCR Vbeta segments and 13 reverse primers for TCR Jbeta segments was used. The clones in this table, taken by TCRdb from immuneACCESS, are in-frame only. Not every clone is retained; where verified, under half of the shortfall comes from an unresolved V gene, and the cause of the rest is unknown. In all, the sample holds more than 150,000 clones, and 76% of those were seen once. About 1.5% of the sample is in the top ten clones. The sample comprised PBMCs. The receptors shown here come from a man between 18 and 35 years old in good health and CMV-seronegative.

CDR3 residues: CASSFERTVNTEAFF. CDR3 coding DNA: TGTGCCAGCAGCTTCGAGAGGACAGTGAACACTGAAGCTTTCTTT. The chain couples TRBV5-4 to TRBJ1-1; TRBD1 is a possible D gene (6 bases). The CDR3 loop spans 15 amino acids. CDR1 and CDR2 (germline): SGHNT, YYREEE (reference sequence). V was shortened by 2 bases and J by 0 bases, with 11 bases between the two germline ends.

V usage is TRBV6-1 and J usage is TRBJ2-3, with D possibly TRBD2 on 6 matching bases. V lost 6 bases and J lost 9, with 13 bases in between. Per germline, CDR1 MNHNS and CDR2 SASEGT. There are 12 residues in the CDR3. The CDR3 DNA sequence: TGTGCCAGCAGAAAGACGGGAGCAACGCAGTATTTT. Protein sequence: CASRKTGATQYF.

The chain has TRBV28 and TRBJ1-1; the match to TRBD1 covers 9 bases. The CDR3 contains 14 residues. Germline V gene data show CDR1 as MDHEN and CDR2 as SYDVKM. J was trimmed by 5 bases and V by 7 bases; bases with no gene match: 8. CDR3 DNA: TGTGCCAGCAATAACAGGGGGCGGGGGACTGAAGCTTTCTTT. Its protein is CASNNRGRGTEAFF.

V usage is TRBV11-2 and J usage is TRBJ1-1, with a tentative D call TRBD1 (6 bases). The CDR3 has 18 amino acids. Deletions cut 3 bases from V and 2 bases from J, with 22 bases between. Germline CDR1 is SGHAT and CDR2 is FQNNGV. In DNA form, the CDR3 reads TGTGCCAGCAGCTTCCGTCCGATTAGGCCAGGGGTCAACACTGAAGCTTTCTTT. Amino acid sequence: CASSFRPIRPGVNTEAFF. Full variable domain (missing parts from reference TRBV11-2 and TRBJ1-1): EAGVAQSPRYKIIEKRQSVAFWCNPISGHATLYWYQQILGQGPKLLIQFQNNGVVDDSQLPKDRFSAERLKGVDSTLKIQPAKLEDSAVYLCASSFRPIRPGVNTEAFFGQGTRLTVV.

This clone was seen a handful of times. V is TRBV2 and J is TRBJ1-1; D unclear. V gave up 4 bases and J gave up 5 bases, with 8 bases separating them. The CDR3 is 12 residues long. Germline V lookup: CDR1 SNHLY, CDR2 FYNNEI. This CDR3 reads CASSGVRTEAFF. Here the CDR3 DNA reads TGTGCCAGCAGTGGGGTGAGGACTGAAGCTTTCTTT. Using reference TRBV2 and TRBJ1-1 for the parts outside the CDR3, the full variable domain is EPEVTQTPSHQVTQMGQEVILRCVPISNHLYFYWYRQILGQKVEFLVSFYNNEISEKSEIFDDQFSVERPDGSNFTLKIRSTKLEDSAMYFCASSGVRTEAFFGQGTRLTVV.

The chain is built from TRBV30 and TRBJ1-4, with D unresolved. CDR3 size: 14 residues. Trimming took off 1 base at V and 8 bases at J, with 14 bases between the two ends. CDR1 and CDR2 (germline): GTSNPN, SVGIG (reference sequence). The CDR3 is CAWSGGLWREKLFF. CDR3 DNA sequence: TGTGCCTGGAGTGGCGGGTTATGGAGGGAAAAACTGTTTTTT.

CDR3 in DNA: TGCGCCAGCACCCAGGGGGACCCCCCCCGACTAGCGGGGTCCCGGAATGAGCAGTTCTTC. This encodes CASTQGDPPRLAGSRNEQFF. The chain carries TRBV5-1 and TRBJ2-1, with 11 bases aligning to TRBD2. Germline CDR1 SGHRS, CDR2 YFSETQ. The CDR3 length is 20 residues. The V segment lost 6 bases and the J segment 7 bases; nucleotides outside the gene matches: 24.

As concerns this clone: One junction end does not reproduce the germline sequence, and a read error may be involved. The rearrangement links TRBV18 to TRBJ2-5, with 13 bases aligning to TRBD2. This CDR3 contains 13 residues. Germline lookup yields CDR1 KGHSH and CDR2 LQKENI. The CDR3 is CASSQGLAGQGNF. DNA of the CDR3: TGTGCCAGCTCACAGGGACTAGCGGGGCAAGGAAACTTC. Variable domain in full (rest from reference TRBV18 and TRBJ2-5): NAGVMQNPRHLVRRRGQEARLRCSPMKGHSHVYWYRQLPEEGLKFMVYLQKENIIDESGMPKERFSAEFPKEGPSILRIQQVVRGDSAAYFCASSQGLAGQGNFGPGTRLLVL.

The V gene is TRBV7-2, the J gene TRBJ2-5; TRBD2 matches 8 bases. Germline V gene sequence: CDR1 SGHTA, CDR2 FQGNSA. This CDR3 region has 16 residues. With V trimmed by 5 bases and J by 2 bases, 10 bases remained unmatched. The DNA for the CDR3 is TGTGCCAGCAGCCTCCGTCGGGGGGGACGGCAAGAGACCCAGTACTTC. Protein sequence: CASSLRRGGRQETQYF.

This rearrangement joins TRBV18 to TRBJ2-7; TRBD1 matches 10 bases. Germline trimming cut 3 bases from V and 3 bases from J; bases unmatched to any gene: 5. The CDR3 contains 15 residues. Germline V gene sequence: CDR1 KGHSH, CDR2 LQKENI. CDR3 DNA: TGTGCCAGCTCACCTAGGACAGGGGGATACTACGAGCAGTACTTC. This gives the protein CASSPRTGGYYEQYF.

The genes are TRBV7-9 and TRBJ2-1, with D unclear. V shed 5 bases and J shed 0 bases, with 8 bases lying between them. CDR1 and CDR2 from the germline V gene are SEHNR and FQNEAQ (reference sequence). The CDR3 is 14 amino acids. CDR3 residues: CASSLESSYNEQFF. The CDR3 DNA follows: TGTGCCAGCAGCCTCGAGAGCTCCTACAATGAGCAGTTCTTC.

V and J are TRBV10-2 and TRBJ2-7; TRBD1 aligns across 8 bases. In germline, CDR1 is WSHSY, CDR2 SAAADI. This CDR3 is built from 16 residues. V was pared by 4 bases and J by 4 bases, with 12 bases of the junction left unmatched. The CDR3 sequence: CASSASRGLQTYEQYF. The CDR3, as DNA: TGCGCCAGCAGTGCTAGCAGGGGGCTTCAGACTTACGAGCAGTACTTC.

In its sample, this clone was seen a few times. V and J are TRBV28 and TRBJ1-1; 9 bases align to TRBD1. Germline trimming cut 5 bases from V and 6 bases from J; bases unmatched to any gene: 7. The CDR3 contains 14 residues. Germline CDR1 is MDHEN and CDR2 is SYDVKM. The CDR3 loop reads CASSRTGQGSEAFF. DNA of the CDR3: TGTGCCAGCAGTCGTACGGGACAGGGATCTGAAGCTTTCTTT.

The V gene is TRBV6-6, the J gene TRBJ2-7; TRBD2 matches at 12 bases. The germline CDR1 and CDR2 sequences are MNHNY and SVGAGI (reference sequence). The V and J ends lost 1 base and 4 bases, in that order; junction bases with no gene match: 5. The CDR3 covers 16 residues. The CDR3 spells CASSYLTSGRGYEQYF. The CDR3, as DNA: TGTGCCAGCAGTTACTTGACTAGCGGGAGAGGTTACGAGCAGTACTTC.

J is TRBJ1-6 and V is TRBV10-3; D gene uncertain. The germline V and J ends were trimmed by 3 bases and 6 bases, with 6 bases remaining between them. CDR3 size: 13 residues. Germline lookup yields CDR1 ENHRY and CDR2 SYGVKD. The DNA for the CDR3 is TGTGCCATCAGTGAAGGGAGTAATTCACCCCTCCACTTT. It yields the protein CAISEGSNSPLHF.

This chain links TRBV6-1 with TRBJ2-7; 8 positions match TRBD2. Trimming cost V 6 bases and J 3 bases; bases outside gene matches: 1. The CDR3 is 12 residues long. CDR1 is MNHNS, CDR2 SASEGT, per germline. The CDR3 loop is CASRGTSYEQYF. The CDR3 DNA reads as TGTGCCAGCAGAGGGACTAGCTACGAGCAGTACTTC.

The CDR3 DNA sequence: TGTGCCACCAGCAGAGGGACAGGGGGGAATTCACCCCTCCACTTT. Translating gives CATSRGTGGNSPLHF. The chain has TRBV15 and TRBJ1-6; 10 bases are a match to TRBD1. J gave up 7 bases and V 1 base, and 1 base lay outside the gene matches. The CDR3 totals 15 residues. In germline, CDR1 is LNHNV, CDR2 YYDKDF (reference sequence).

On this clone itself: At the DNA level, this CDR3 is encoded by other sequences in the same sample as well. The chain is built from TRBV7-9 and TRBJ2-1; possible D gene TRBD1, 5 bases. With 6 bases removed from V and 7 bases from J, the gap between germline ends came to 16 bases. This CDR3 has 14 amino acids. Germline V gene lookup returns CDR1 SEHNR and CDR2 FQNEAQ (reference sequence). The CDR3 protein is CASRPKKGWNEQFF. CDR3 coding DNA: TGTGCCAGCAGGCCGAAAAAGGGGTGGAATGAGCAGTTCTTC.

The CDR3: CASGGTAYEQYF. CDR3 coding DNA: TGTGCCAGCGGCGGGACCGCTTACGAGCAGTACTTC. The chain joins TRBV7-2 to TRBJ2-7; perhaps TRBD2 as D (6 bases). This CDR3 has 12 residues. Germline V gene lookup returns CDR1 SGHTA and CDR2 FQGNSA. V was pared by 8 bases and J by 4 bases, with 12 bases between. Drawing the rest from reference TRBV7-2 and TRBJ2-7, the complete variable domain is GAGVSQSPSNKVTEKGKDVELRCDPISGHTALYWYRQSLGQGLEFLIYFQGNSAPDKSGLPSDRFSAERTGGSVSTLTIQRTQQEDSAVYLCASGGTAYEQYFGPGTRLTVT.

V usage is TRBV30 and J usage is TRBJ2-5, with D perhaps matching TRBD2 (5 bases). Trimming left V 4 bases short and J 5 bases short, with 8 bases between. This CDR3 is built from 11 residues. The V gene's germline CDR1 is GTSNPN and CDR2 SVGIG (reference sequence). CDR3 sequence reads: CAWTSGETQYF. The CDR3 DNA reads TGTGCCTGGACCTCGGGGGAGACCCAGTACTTC.

The rearrangement links TRBV12-5 to TRBJ2-2; D ambiguous. Germline-derived CDR1 and CDR2 are LGHNT and FRNRAP. The CDR3 length is 14 residues. V dropped 4 bases and J dropped 5 bases, with 11 bases sitting between them. Here the CDR3 DNA reads TGTGCTAGTGGTTGGCAGGCAGGTACCGGGGAGCTGTTTTTT. Translated, it gives CASGWQAGTGELFF. Supplemented by reference TRBV12-5 and TRBJ2-2, the full variable domain reads DARVTQTPRHKVTEMGQEVTMRCQPILGHNTVFWYRQTMMQGLELLAYFRNRAPLDDSGMPKDRFSAEMPDATLATLKIQPSEPRDSAVYFCASGWQAGTGELFFGEGSRLTVL.

The chain has TRBV5-1 and TRBJ1-4; perhaps TRBD1 as D (6 bases). Deletions cut 5 bases from V and 6 bases from J, with 11 bases between. This CDR3 contains 13 residues. Germline V lookup: CDR1 SGHRS, CDR2 YFSETQ. CDR3 sequence: CASRGTSDEKLFF. In DNA form, the CDR3 reads TGCGCCAGCAGGGGGACATCGGATGAAAAACTGTTTTTT. The full variable domain, its missing parts supplied by reference TRBV5-1 and TRBJ1-4, is KAGVTQTPRYLIKTRGQQVTLSCSPISGHRSVSWYQQTPGQGLQFLFEYFSETQRNKGNFPGRFSGRQFSNSRSEMNVSTLELGDSALYLCASRGTSDEKLFFGSGTQLSVL.

V gene TRBV7-2 combines with J gene TRBJ2-6; 9 bases map to TRBD1. V lost 4 bases and J lost 2; bases outside the gene matches: 9. CDR1 is SGHTA and CDR2 is FQGNSA in the germline V gene. The CDR3 has 18 amino acids. The CDR3 region is CASSSIPGQGAGANVLTF. Written as DNA, the CDR3 is TGTGCCAGCAGCTCGATCCCGGGACAGGGCGCTGGGGCCAACGTCCTGACTTTC.

The rearrangement links TRBV28 to TRBJ2-7; TRBD2 aligns across 12 bases. Germline V gene lookup returns CDR1 MDHEN and CDR2 SYDVKM. The CDR3 consists of 14 residues. Trimming took 8 bases from V and 5 from J; bases not matched to a gene: 7. DNA for the CDR3: TGTGCCAGCGCCCTGACTAGCGGGAGCCACGAGCAGTACTTC. This encodes CASALTSGSHEQYF.

This rearrangement joins TRBV28 to TRBJ2-3; 15 nucleotides line up with TRBD2. The ends lost 7 bases at V and 4 bases at J; junction bases unmatched: 12. The CDR3 spans 18 residues. CDR1 and CDR2 from the germline V gene are MDHEN and SYDVKM. The CDR3 region is CASTPIFGTSGRPDTQYF. CDR3 DNA sequence: TGTGCCAGCACCCCTATATTCGGGACTAGCGGGAGGCCAGATACGCAGTATTTT.

The chain couples TRBV2 to TRBJ1-1; TRBD1 might be the D (5 bases). Germline assignment: CDR1 SNHLY and CDR2 FYNNEI. The CDR3 has 14 residues. V shed 3 bases and J shed 0 bases, with 8 bases lying between them. The CDR3 sequence is CASSEQGMNTEAFF. CDR3 nucleotide sequence: TGTGCCAGCAGTGAGCAGGGCATGAACACTGAAGCTTTCTTT.

V and J are TRBV5-1 and TRBJ1-5; D gene uncertain. Germline V CDR1 and CDR2: SGHRS, YFSETQ. There are 14 residues in the CDR3. Trimming took off 0 bases at V and 2 bases at J, with 6 bases between the two ends. For the CDR3, the DNA is TGCGCCAGCAGCTTGGGACACGGCAATCAGCCCCAGCATTTT. Translated: CASSLGHGNQPQHF.

This chain links TRBV7-9 with TRBJ2-7, with D maybe TRBD2 (5 bases). The CDR3 runs to 15 residues. In germline, CDR1 is SEHNR, CDR2 FQNEAQ (reference sequence). V shed 5 bases and J shed 5 bases, with 19 bases lying between them. DNA of the CDR3: TGTGCCAGCAGCCCAACCAGAGGAGGTACGGACGAGCAGTACTTC. Its protein is CASSPTRGGTDEQYF. Variable domain in full (rest from reference TRBV7-9 and TRBJ2-7): DTGVSQNPRHKITKRGQNVTFRCDPISEHNRLYWYRQTLGQGPEFLTYFQNEAQLEKSRLLSDRFSAERPKGSFSTLEIQRTEQGDSAMYLCASSPTRGGTDEQYFGPGTRLTVT.

This clone has a handful of counts. J is TRBJ2-3 and V is TRBV19; 9 positions agree with TRBD1. CDR1 and CDR2 (germline): LNHDA, SQIVND (reference sequence). CDR3 length: 15 amino acids. V dropped 4 bases and J dropped 1; count of bases not matched to a gene: 3. CDR3 protein: CASSRTGGRTDTQYF. CDR3 DNA sequence: TGTGCCAGTAGTAGAACAGGGGGCCGCACAGATACGCAGTATTTT.

This clone was observed a handful of times. This sequence joins TRBV5-5 and TRBJ1-2, with unresolved D. This CDR3 is 15 amino acids long. Germline V gives CDR1 SGHKS, CDR2 YYEKEE (reference sequence). V dropped 1 base and J dropped 2 bases, with 12 bases sitting between them. The CDR3 nucleotides are TGTGCCAGCAGCTTGCCCGGAACCGGGAACTATGGCTACACCTTC. Translated, it gives CASSLPGTGNYGYTF.

V is TRBV9 and J is TRBJ1-6; tentatively, D is TRBD1 (5 bases). V was pared by 2 bases and J by 9 bases, with 12 bases between. Germline assignment: CDR1 SGDLS and CDR2 YYNGEE. The CDR3 contains 14 residues. The CDR3 nucleotides are TGTGCCAGCAGCGTTGGGGGGATAACTTCACCCCTCCACTTT. Translating gives CASSVGGITSPLHF.

This chain links TRBV6-6 with TRBJ2-2; 8 bases fit TRBD1. Germline V lookup: CDR1 MNHNY, CDR2 SVGAGI (reference sequence). This CDR3 spans 12 amino acids. Unmatched junction bases numbered 0, after V lost 6 bases and J lost 6 bases. This CDR3 is CASRQGAGELFF. CDR3 nucleotides: TGTGCCAGCAGACAGGGGGCCGGGGAGCTGTTTTTT.